These T cell receptor beta chains were read from a single sample in a study of T-cell memory formation after mild COVID-19. TCRdb redid the calling of the 5' RACE reads with MiXCR, one entry per CDR3 protein. The sample gives a few hundred thousand distinct CDR3 sequences, 20% to 25% of which show up once; roughly 21% is in the top ten. The sample taken for sequencing was PBMCs or a T cell subset sorted from them (not recorded which). The receptors stem from a man between 18 and 35 years old who had mild COVID-19 (a few samples of this study predate the infection). Cell type and time point are not known. The CDR3 runs from the conserved cysteine through the conserved F or W. D genes are given only for firm matches. The listing skips clone size in some rows; elsewhere it reads once, few, many or a size class.

CDR3 DNA | CDR3 protein | D gene | J gene | clone size | V gene | CDR3 length
TGTGCCAGCAGCTCCCAGGCCGGTCAAGAGACCCAGTACTTC | CASSSQAGQETQYF | . | TRBJ2-5 | few | TRBV7-6 | 14
TGCGCCAGCAGCCGTCTAGCGGGGGGGTTCTCCTACAATGAGCAGTTCTTC | CASSRLAGGFSYNEQFF | TRBD2 | TRBJ2-1 | . | TRBV5-1 | 17
TGTGCCTGGAGCACCGGGACAGGGTACGAGCAGTACTTC | CAWSTGTGYEQYF | TRBD1 | TRBJ2-7 | . | TRBV30 | 13
TGCAGTGCTAGTCCGGGGGTGGGAGGCCAAGAGACCCAGTACTTC | CSASPGVGGQETQYF | . | TRBJ2-5 | many | TRBV20-1 | 15
TGTGCCAGCAGCTCCGCAAACTCTGGAAACACCATATATTTT | CASSSANSGNTIYF | . | TRBJ1-3 | . | TRBV7-6 | 14
TGCGCCAGCAGCTTGGTACTAGCGGCCCTCACAGATACGCAGTATTTT | CASSLVLAALTDTQYF | TRBD2 | TRBJ2-3 | many | TRBV5-1 | 16
TGCAGCGTTGGGCCGGGGGAATATGGCTACACCTTC | CSVGPGEYGYTF | . | TRBJ1-2 | . | TRBV29-1 | 12
TGTGCCAGCAACGTAGTCGGGTGGTCCGGGGAGCTGTTTTTT | CASNVVGWSGELFF | . | TRBJ2-2 | . | TRBV9 | 14
TGCGCCAGCAGCCAAGGTCCGGGGAGAACCGGGGAGCTGTTTTTT | CASSQGPGRTGELFF | . | TRBJ2-2 | . | TRBV4-1 | 15
TGTGCCAGCAGCTTAGCCGGCGGGGGGAGTGGCTACACCTTC | CASSLAGGGSGYTF | . | TRBJ1-2 | many | TRBV7-2 | 14
TGTGCCAGCTCACCACGGGGGTCGGGATACAATGAGCAGTTCTTC | CASSPRGSGYNEQFF | . | TRBJ2-1 | once | TRBV18 | 15
TGTGCCAGCAGCCGCAATGTGGCTTACCAAGAGACCCAGTACTTC | CASSRNVAYQETQYF | . | TRBJ2-5 | few | TRBV4-2 | 15
TGTGCCAGCACGGGCGGGGCACAACCTTACAATGAGCAGTTCTTC | CASTGGAQPYNEQFF | . | TRBJ2-1 | few | TRBV9 | 15
TGTGCCAGCAGCCCGAGACAGGGACTCTACGAGCAGTACTTC | CASSPRQGLYEQYF | . | TRBJ2-7 | few | TRBV7-2 | 14
TGCGCCAGCAGCACCGGACTAAACAATGAGCAGTTCTTC | CASSTGLNNEQFF | . | TRBJ2-1 | . | TRBV5-1 | 13
TGTGCCAGCAGCTCGGACACCCTTGGAGAAAAACTGTTTTTT | CASSSDTLGEKLFF | . | TRBJ1-4 | . | TRBV6-5 | 14
TGTGCCACCGCCGGGACAGGGGGTTCCCATGAGCAGTTCTTC | CATAGTGGSHEQFF | TRBD1 | TRBJ2-1 | . | TRBV24-1 | 14
TGCAGCGCCCGCACCCCAGGGGGCCGGACTGAAGCTTTCTTT | CSARTPGGRTEAFF | TRBD1 | TRBJ1-1 | many | TRBV29-1 | 14
TGTGCCAGCAGCTTAACGACGTCGGGCACTGAAGCTTTCTTT | CASSLTTSGTEAFF | . | TRBJ1-1 | . | TRBV7-9 | 14
TGTGCCATCACCAAACAGGGGGTTGACACCGGGGAGCTGTTTTTT | CAITKQGVDTGELFF | TRBD1 | TRBJ2-2 | . | TRBV10-3 | 15
TGCAGCCTGCGGGCCCCGCCCGCCCGATCCGGGACAGGGTTAGATACGCAGTATTTT | CSLRAPPARSGTGLDTQYF | TRBD1 | TRBJ2-3 | few | TRBV29-1 | 19
TGTGCCAGCAGCTTTGGACAGAGGTATAATTCACCCCTCCACTTT | CASSFGQRYNSPLHF | . | TRBJ1-6 | . | TRBV5-5 | 15
TGTGCCAGCAGCTTAGTTCGAGGAGGGAGGGGGTACAATGAGCAGTTCTTC | CASSLVRGGRGYNEQFF | . | TRBJ2-1 | . | TRBV7-2 | 17
TGTGCCAGCAGCTTAGCGCGCGGGGGCACTGAAGCTTTCTTT | CASSLARGGTEAFF | . | TRBJ1-1 | few | TRBV7-2 | 14
TGTGCCAGCAGCACCCGAGAACAGGGGGCTAAATATTTT | CASSTREQGAKYF | TRBD1 | TRBJ2-3 | . | TRBV7-8 | 13
TGTGCCAGCAGTTTCTCGGGAAGTGAGAGCTACGAGCAGTACTTC | CASSFSGSESYEQYF | . | TRBJ2-7 | few | TRBV12-3/TRBV12-4 | 15
TGTGCCAGCAGCATTAATTTCGGGGCCGCAGATACGCAGTATTTT | CASSINFGAADTQYF | . | TRBJ2-3 | few | TRBV7-2 | 15
TGTGCCAGCAGCCCAGCGGGGGGCCGGAATGAGCAGTTCTTC | CASSPAGGRNEQFF | TRBD2 | TRBJ2-1 | few | TRBV6-5 | 14
TGTGCCAGCAGCTGGTCCTCCTACAATGAGCAGTTCTTC | CASSWSSYNEQFF | . | TRBJ2-1 | . | TRBV7-2 | 13
TGTGCCAGCAGTTACTCGATTGTCGGCTACACCTTC | CASSYSIVGYTF | . | TRBJ1-2 | . | TRBV6-2/TRBV6-3 | 12